These 2 T cell receptor beta chains came from one sample sequenced in a study of T cell responses to AZD1222 COVID-19 vaccine. TCRdb keeps only in-frame clones here, not all; method: immunoSEQ multiplex PCR. The table shows some 180,000 clones, with approximately 92% occurring only once. Sequenced material: peripheral blood, taken 28 days after the second dose of the MenACWY control vaccine. The receptors come from an adult who received the MenACWY meningococcal vaccine as a control.

The chain links TRBV27 to TRBJ1-1; 7 bases match TRBD1. The V gene's germline CDR1 is MNHEY and CDR2 SMNVEV (reference sequence). The V and J ends lost 4 bases and 0 bases, in that order; junction bases with no gene match: 11. CDR3 length: 17 residues. The CDR3 DNA follows: TGTGCCAGCAGTTCAAGGGGGCCGCGCAAAATGAACACTGAAGCTTTCTTT. The encoded protein is CASSSRGPRKMNTEAFF.

The chain recombines TRBV25-1 with TRBJ1-1; 7 bases are a match to TRBD1. CDR1 is MGHDK, CDR2 SYGVNS, per germline. Trimming at V came to 6 bases and at J to 6 bases, leaving 16 bases not matched to a gene. This CDR3 is built from 16 residues. The chain's CDR3 is CASRGKQGRWVAEAFF. The DNA of the CDR3 is TGTGCCAGCAGGGGTAAACAGGGGAGGTGGGTGGCTGAAGCTTTCTTT.